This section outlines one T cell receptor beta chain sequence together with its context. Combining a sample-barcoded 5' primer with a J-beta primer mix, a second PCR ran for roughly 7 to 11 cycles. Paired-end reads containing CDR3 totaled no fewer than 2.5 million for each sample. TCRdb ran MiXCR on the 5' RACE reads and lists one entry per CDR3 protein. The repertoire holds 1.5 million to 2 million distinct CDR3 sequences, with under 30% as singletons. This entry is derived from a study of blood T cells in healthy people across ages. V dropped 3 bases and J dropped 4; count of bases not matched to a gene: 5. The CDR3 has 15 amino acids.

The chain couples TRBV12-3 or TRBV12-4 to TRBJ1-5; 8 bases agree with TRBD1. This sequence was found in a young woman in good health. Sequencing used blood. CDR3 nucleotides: TGTGCCAGCAGTTTTACAGGGGGTAGGAATCAGCCCCAGCATTTT. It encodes CASSFTGGRNQPQHF.